The clone carrying this T cell receptor (beta chain) was counted once. Antigen unknown. The length of the CDR3 is 14 residues. The germline gives CDR1 SGHTA, CDR2 FQGNSA. Trimming stripped 4 bases from V and 6 bases from J, with 13 bases between. This entry comes from a study of T cell responses to AZD1222 COVID-19 vaccine. General study points: Researchers report vaccine-associated CD4 TCRs spanning spike, with dominance at 160-218 and 743-854.

The table came from immunoSEQ multiplex PCR; TCRdb's copy has only in-frame clones and leaves some out. The table records about 150,000 clones, about nine tenths of them present only once. The chain carries TRBV7-2 and TRBJ2-1; D possibly corresponds to TRBD2 (6 bases). This TCR was recovered from an adult in good health. The source was peripheral blood, collected on day 0 of AZD1222 vaccination. In nucleotides, the CDR3 is TGTGCCAGCAGCTCTCAAGGGACTGCCAATGAGCAGTTCTTC. This translates into CASSSQGTANEQFF.